This entry is about one TCR beta chain. Clones were read by immunoSEQ multiplex PCR, and TCRdb kept only the in-frame ones, dropping some. The table shows fewer than 75,000 clones, with about nine tenths occurring only once. These data come from a study of OX40 agonist ivuxolimab in advanced cancers. V lost 4 bases, J lost 8 bases, and 9 bases lay in between. CDR1 and CDR2 (germline): MNHEY, SVGAGI. This CDR3 spans 11 amino acids. The receptor was isolated from an adult with an advanced solid tumor such as melanoma, head and neck, liver or kidney cancer. This rearrangement joins TRBV6-5 to TRBJ2-7; D call uncertain. The sequenced sample was CD4+ or CD8+ T cells sorted from blood, obtained in a trial of the OX40 agonist ivuxolimab. The CDR3: CASSSAIQQYF. The CDR3 DNA sequence: TGTGCCAGCAGTTCGGCCATACAGCAGTACTTC.